Below are 26 T cell receptor beta chains sequenced from a single sample in a study of cytomegalovirus exposure and HLA in healthy donors. Primers: 60 Vbeta forward and 13 Jbeta reverse. The repertoire was sequenced with immunoSEQ multiplex PCR; TCRdb's copy has only in-frame clones and lacks some. The data show tens of thousands of clones, around four fifths seen once. Sequencing was done on a sample of PBMCs. These receptors all come from a male donor in good health and CMV-seronegative.

For this clone: The junction shows a germline mismatch at one end, possibly a read error. This chain uses TRBV5-1 with TRBJ1-1; tentatively, D is TRBD1 (5 bases). Germline V CDR1 and CDR2: SGHRS, YFSETQ. The CDR3 extends over 14 amino acids. Written as DNA, the CDR3 is TGCGCCAGCAGCTTGGGGGGCGTAGACTCTGGTTGGTACTTT. Protein: CASSLGGVDSGWYF.

The chain combines TRBV5-4 with TRBJ1-2, with TRBD1 matching 7 bases. From germline, CDR1 is SGHNT and CDR2 YYREEE (reference sequence). The CDR3 extends over 13 amino acids. V shed 4 bases and J 5 bases; nucleotides not matched to a gene: 5. CDR3 nucleotides: TGTGCCAGCAGCACGGGGACAGATTATGGCTACACCTTC. Protein sequence: CASSTGTDYGYTF.

The chain combines TRBV19 with TRBJ2-2; D call uncertain. CDR1 is LNHDA, CDR2 SQIVND, per germline (reference sequence). V lost 8 bases and J 8 bases, leaving 9 bases between the germline ends. CDR3 length: 11 residues. Here the CDR3 DNA reads TGTGCCAGTCGAGGTCAGGGGGAGCTGTTTTTT. It is translated as CASRGQGELFF.

The chain employs TRBV27 and TRBJ1-2; possibly TRBD1 for D (5 bases). Germline V lookup: CDR1 MNHEY, CDR2 SMNVEV (reference sequence). The V gene lost 2 bases and the J gene lost 2 bases, with 6 bases spanning the gap. The CDR3 runs 13 residues. This chain's CDR3 is CASSLRQNYGYTF. The CDR3 region has the DNA TGTGCCAGCAGTTTAAGACAGAACTATGGCTACACCTTC.

The chain carries TRBV6-5 and TRBJ1-2; 10 nucleotides line up with TRBD1. J lost 7 bases, V lost 6 bases, and 5 bases had no gene match. CDR3 size: 13 residues. Germline V gives CDR1 MNHEY, CDR2 SVGAGI. CDR3 in amino acids: CASSRGQGGGYTF. CDR3 bases: TGTGCCAGCAGCCGTGGACAGGGGGGTGGCTACACCTTC.

The chain recombines TRBV4-2 with TRBJ2-2, with a possible D match to TRBD2 (5 bases). CDR3 length: 18 residues. Per germline, CDR1 LGHNA and CDR2 YNFKEQ. The ends were cut back, 0 bases at V and 5 bases at J, with 19 bases in the middle. DNA for the CDR3: TGTGCCAGCAGCCAAGATCGTCCCTACGGGGAGATAACCGGGGAGCTGTTTTTT. The encoded protein is CASSQDRPYGEITGELFF.

V usage is TRBV27 and J usage is TRBJ2-5; no definite D call. Germline V gene lookup returns CDR1 MNHEY and CDR2 SMNVEV (reference sequence). The CDR3 extends over 10 amino acids. Trimming pared 6 bases from V and 11 bases from J, leaving 10 bases between. CDR3 protein: CASRKDGQYF. The CDR3 DNA reads TGTGCCAGCAGGAAAGACGGGCAGTACTTC.

This clone was detected only once. The chain has TRBV2 and TRBJ1-2, with a weak D call TRBD1 (5 bases). V was clipped by 5 bases and J by 6 bases, with 13 bases between them. The CDR3 is 13 residues long. Germline values: CDR1 SNHLY, CDR2 FYNNEI. The CDR3 DNA sequence: TGTGCCAGCAGTCCGGGACTCGTTCATGGCTACACCTTC. It specifies CASSPGLVHGYTF.

The rearrangement uses TRBV6-1 and TRBJ1-3; the match to TRBD1 covers 8 bases. The CDR3 extends over 17 amino acids. The germline gives CDR1 MNHNS, CDR2 SASEGT. V gave up 1 base and J gave up 2 bases; unmatched junction bases: 7. The CDR3 bases are TGTGCCAGCAGTGAAGGGACAGGGCTCAGGCCTGGAAACACCATATATTTT. Protein sequence: CASSEGTGLRPGNTIYF.

The chain is built from TRBV6-1 and TRBJ2-3; weak D call: TRBD1 (5 bases). Germline values: CDR1 MNHNS, CDR2 SASEGT. This CDR3 region has 15 residues. The ends were cut back, 0 bases at V and 4 bases at J, with 11 bases in the middle. In DNA form, the CDR3 reads TGTGCCAGCAGTGAAGCGTCGTTAGGGGCAGATACGCAGTATTTT. Amino acids: CASSEASLGADTQYF.

The gene calls are TRBV28 and TRBJ2-7; 13 nucleotides align to TRBD2. This CDR3 has 18 amino acids. V dropped 4 bases and J dropped 0; count of bases not matched to a gene: 9. Germline V gives CDR1 MDHEN, CDR2 SYDVKM. Here the CDR3 reads CASSSLSTSGRASYEQYF. The DNA for the CDR3 is TGTGCCAGCAGTTCCCTATCTACTAGCGGGAGGGCCTCCTACGAGCAGTACTTC.

V gene TRBV27 combines with J gene TRBJ2-7; 10 bases line up with TRBD1. Germline V gene lookup returns CDR1 MNHEY and CDR2 SMNVEV (reference sequence). This CDR3 has 14 residues. V was pared by 6 bases and J by 4 bases, with 6 bases of the junction left unmatched. The CDR3 DNA follows: TGTGCCAGCAGGACCGGGACAGGGGATTACGAGCAGTACTTC. Translation gives CASRTGTGDYEQYF.

This clone was counted a few times. V is TRBV5-4 and J is TRBJ2-3; 11 bases fit TRBD2. Germline CDR1 is SGHNT and CDR2 is YYREEE (reference sequence). J was trimmed by 2 bases and V by 4 bases; bases with no gene match: 6. The CDR3 extends over 16 amino acids. CDR3 in amino acids: CASSSRLAGNTDTQYF. The CDR3 coding sequence is TGTGCCAGCAGCAGCAGACTAGCGGGAAACACAGATACGCAGTATTTT. The entire variable domain, with the rest obtained from reference TRBV5-4 and TRBJ2-3, is as follows: ETGVTQSPTHLIKTRGQQVTLRCSSQSGHNTVSWYQQALGQGPQFIFQYYREEENGRGNFPPRFSGLQFPNYSSELNVNALELDDSALYLCASSSRLAGNTDTQYFGPGTRLTVL.

The chain couples TRBV7-9 to TRBJ2-7, with D tentatively TRBD2 (6 bases). The CDR3 has 12 amino acids. Germline assignment: CDR1 SEHNR and CDR2 FQNEAQ (reference sequence). V was clipped by 9 bases and J by 6 bases, with 15 bases between them. Here the CDR3 DNA reads TGTGCCAGTCTCGGGGAGGCTAGCGAGCAGTACTTC. Translated: CASLGEASEQYF. Using reference TRBV7-9 and TRBJ2-7 for the parts outside the CDR3, the full variable domain is DTGVSQNPRHKITKRGQNVTFRCDPISEHNRLYWYRQTLGQGPEFLTYFQNEAQLEKSRLLSDRFSAERPKGSFSTLEIQRTEQGDSAMYLCASLGEASEQYFGPGTRLTVT.

With regard to this clone: One end of the junction does not line up with germline, which may come from a read error. The rearrangement joins TRBV15 to TRBJ1-2, with 8 nucleotides matching TRBD1. The CDR3 spans 16 residues. The germline CDR1 and CDR2 sequences are LNHNV and YYDKDF (reference sequence). CDR3 residues: CATSRDTRQGTYVYTF. CDR3 coding DNA: TGTGCCACCAGCAGAGATACCCGACAGGGGACCTATGTCTACACCTTC.

The chain couples TRBV11-2 to TRBJ1-2, with D possibly matching TRBD1 (6 bases). This CDR3 comprises 17 residues. The V end was cut by 2 bases, the J end by 2 bases, with 18 bases between. The germline V gene has CDR1 SGHAT and CDR2 FQNNGV. The CDR3 is CASSLSLVGGPNYGYTF. The CDR3 nucleotides read TGTGCCAGCAGCTTAAGTCTCGTGGGGGGGCCCAACTATGGCTACACCTTC.

The chain carries TRBV5-1 and TRBJ2-3; D unclear. The CDR3 spans 11 residues. Trimming removed 5 bases at V and 3 bases at J, with 4 bases between. Germline V gene sequence: CDR1 SGHRS, CDR2 YFSETQ. In DNA, the CDR3 is TGCGCCAGCAGTGAGACAGATACGCAGTATTTT. Translation gives CASSETDTQYF.

V is TRBV4-1 and J is TRBJ2-2; possibly TRBD2 for D (6 bases). V lost 1 base and J 3 bases, leaving 12 bases between the germline ends. There are 16 residues in the CDR3. The V gene's germline CDR1 is MGHRA and CDR2 YSYEKL. Here the CDR3 DNA reads TGCGCCAGCAGCCAAGGGGTTAGCGGATACACCGGGGAGCTGTTTTTT. It specifies CASSQGVSGYTGELFF.

The CDR3 DNA reads as TGTGCCAGCAGTTACTCCTCCGCGGGGATTTCCTACGAGCAGTACTTC. Translated, it gives CASSYSSAGISYEQYF. The chain uses TRBV6-5 and TRBJ2-7; a possible D gene is TRBD2 (6 bases). V shed 0 bases and J shed 1 base, with 13 bases lying between them. The germline V gene encodes CDR1 MNHEY and CDR2 SVGAGI. This CDR3 has 16 amino acids.

CDR3 in amino acids: CASSFNSLFNEKLFF. The CDR3 DNA is TGTGCCAGCAGCTTTAACAGCCTTTTTAATGAAAAACTGTTTTTT. The chain couples TRBV5-6 to TRBJ1-4; unclear D gene. Germline CDR1 and CDR2: SGHDT and YYEEEE. The CDR3 length is 15 residues. V dropped 2 bases and J dropped 4 bases, with 12 bases sitting between them.

The chain combines TRBV7-9 with TRBJ2-3, with 12 nucleotides matching TRBD2. This CDR3 spans 15 amino acids. V dropped 6 bases and J dropped 4; count of bases not matched to a gene: 5. Germline assignment: CDR1 SEHNR and CDR2 FQNEAQ (reference sequence). The chain's CDR3 is CASRASGGAPDTQYF. The CDR3 DNA is TGTGCCAGCAGGGCTAGCGGGGGGGCTCCAGATACGCAGTATTTT.

V gene TRBV7-2 combines with J gene TRBJ2-1, with 8 bases that match TRBD2. The V and J ends lost 1 base and 3 bases, in that order; junction bases with no gene match: 5. The CDR3 extends over 16 amino acids. Germline V gives CDR1 SGHTA, CDR2 FQGNSA. DNA for the CDR3: TGTGCCAGCAGCTTAGAAGCGGGAGTGTTCTACAATGAGCAGTTCTTC. Translating it yields CASSLEAGVFYNEQFF.

This clone was seen only once. This chain connects TRBV4-3 to TRBJ2-1, with 13 bases lining up with TRBD2. Trimming took 5 bases from V and 1 from J; bases not matched to a gene: 8. CDR3 length: 18 residues. The germline V gene encodes CDR1 LGHNA and CDR2 YSLEER. This CDR3 reads CASSKTGTSGKSYNEQFF. The DNA of the CDR3 is TGCGCCAGCAGCAAAACCGGGACTAGCGGGAAGTCCTACAATGAGCAGTTCTTC.

The chain combines TRBV2 with TRBJ1-4; tentative D call: TRBD1 (6 bases). The CDR3 has 14 amino acids. V shed 5 bases and J shed 7 bases, with 14 bases lying between them. In germline, CDR1 is SNHLY, CDR2 FYNNEI. This CDR3 reads CASSLLRTVEKLFF. CDR3 coding DNA: TGTGCCAGCAGTCTACTCCGGACAGTTGAAAAACTGTTTTTT.

This chain connects TRBV9 to TRBJ2-7; 7 positions agree with TRBD1. Per germline, CDR1 SGDLS and CDR2 YYNGEE. V trimming: 0 bases; J trimming: 3 bases; junction bases outside the gene matches: 3. CDR3 length: 14 residues. CDR3 DNA: TGTGCCAGCAGCGTAGATCCAGGGGGCTACGAGCAGTACTTC. The encoded protein is CASSVDPGGYEQYF.

V gene TRBV7-2 combines with J gene TRBJ2-2, with TRBD1 identical over 9 bases. The V and J ends lost 3 bases and 2 bases, in that order; junction bases with no gene match: 4. The CDR3 is 16 residues long. Germline V gene lookup returns CDR1 SGHTA and CDR2 FQGNSA. The CDR3 is CASSFTGGANTGELFF. The CDR3 coding sequence is TGTGCCAGCAGCTTTACAGGGGGCGCAAACACCGGGGAGCTGTTTTTT.